These 8 T cell receptor beta chains share one sample of origin, sequenced in a study of T cell responses to AZD1222 COVID-19 vaccine. Assay used: immunoSEQ multiplex PCR; TCRdb lists only in-frame clones, some missing. The sample includes 75,000 to 90,000 clones, approximately 83% of them seen just once. Sample: peripheral blood, taken 28 days after the second AZD1222 dose. The receptors derive from an adult who received the AZD1222 COVID-19 vaccine.

V is TRBV7-2 and J is TRBJ2-3, with 8 bases aligning to TRBD2. This CDR3 spans 16 amino acids. From germline, CDR1 is SGHTA and CDR2 FQGNSA. With V trimmed by 0 bases and J by 4 bases, 6 bases remained unmatched. The CDR3, as DNA: TGTGCCAGCAGCTTAGCGGCCCGGGGGGGCGCAGATACGCAGTATTTT. It encodes CASSLAARGGADTQYF. The full variable domain, completed using reference TRBV7-2 and TRBJ2-3, is GAGVSQSPSNKVTEKGKDVELRCDPISGHTALYWYRQSLGQGLEFLIYFQGNSAPDKSGLPSDRFSAERTGGSVSTLTIQRTQQEDSAVYLCASSLAARGGADTQYFGPGTRLTVL.

V usage is TRBV5-1 and J usage is TRBJ1-3, with a weak D call TRBD1 (5 bases). Germline CDR1 reads SGHRS; CDR2 reads YFSETQ. The CDR3 extends over 14 amino acids. V lost 0 bases to trimming and J lost 6 bases, with 10 bases between them. The chain's CDR3 is CASSLAGNENTIYF. CDR3 in DNA: TGCGCCAGCAGCTTGGCAGGGAATGAAAACACCATATATTTT.

V and J are TRBV6-5 and TRBJ1-5, with TRBD1 identical over 7 bases. With 6 bases clipped from V and 7 bases from J, the junction kept 9 bases outside the gene matches. The germline V gene encodes CDR1 MNHEY and CDR2 SVGAGI. The CDR3 length is 14 residues. In DNA form, the CDR3 reads TGTGCCAGCAGGGGGGCTCCAGGGGGACAGCCCCAGCATTTT. This sequence encodes CASRGAPGGQPQHF.

The chain is built from TRBV11-2 and TRBJ2-1, with 7 bases aligning to TRBD2. The ends lost 0 bases at V and 15 bases at J; junction bases unmatched: 14. Germline values: CDR1 SGHAT, CDR2 FQNNGV. This CDR3 spans 15 amino acids. The CDR3 region has the DNA TGTGCCAGCAGCTTAGAGCGGGGGTTACCTGATGGAGCGTTCTTC. This sequence encodes CASSLERGLPDGAFF. Full variable domain (missing parts from reference TRBV11-2 and TRBJ2-1): EAGVAQSPRYKIIEKRQSVAFWCNPISGHATLYWYQQILGQGPKLLIQFQNNGVVDDSQLPKDRFSAERLKGVDSTLKIQPAKLEDSAVYLCASSLERGLPDGAFFGPGTRLTVL.

The CDR3 loop is CASSLRGVGTEAFF. The CDR3 DNA is TGCGCCAGCAGCCTGAGGGGGGTTGGCACTGAAGCTTTCTTT. The chain joins TRBV4-1 to TRBJ1-1, with D possibly TRBD1 on 6 matching bases. The germline V gene has CDR1 MGHRA and CDR2 YSYEKL. The CDR3 consists of 14 residues. Trimming stripped 4 bases from V and 4 bases from J, with 13 bases between.

The chain links TRBV7-2 to TRBJ1-1; D is perhaps TRBD1 (6 bases). Germline CDR1 and CDR2: SGHTA and FQGNSA. The CDR3 has 16 residues. V was pared by 1 base and J by 0 bases, with 12 bases between. This chain's CDR3 is CASSLVRGQLNTEAFF. CDR3 bases: TGTGCCAGCAGCTTAGTCAGGGGCCAATTGAACACTGAAGCTTTCTTT.

This chain connects TRBV6-1 to TRBJ2-2; D is possibly TRBD1 (6 bases). The CDR3 runs to 16 residues. The V end lost 1 base, the J end lost 6 bases, and 15 bases lay between the germline ends. Per germline, CDR1 MNHNS and CDR2 SASEGT. CDR3: CASSEGPYRVSGELFF. CDR3 DNA: TGTGCCAGCAGTGAAGGACCCTACAGGGTCTCCGGGGAGCTGTTTTTT.

The rearrangement uses TRBV11-3 and TRBJ2-1, with unresolved D. Trimming took 0 bases from V and 4 from J, leaving 4 bases between them. Germline loops: CDR1 SGHNT, CDR2 YENEEA. The CDR3 contains 13 residues. The CDR3 coding sequence is TGTGCCAGCAGCTTAGATCCATACAATGAGCAGTTCTTC. As protein: CASSLDPYNEQFF.